One and the same sample provided the 7 T cell receptor beta chains below, sequenced in a study of T cells after yellow fever vaccination. A single record per CDR3 protein comes from TCRdb applying MiXCR to the 5' RACE reads. The table shows some 340,000 distinct CDR3 sequences, with about 4% occurring only once. Sequences were derived from PBMCs, sampled 5 days after the yellow fever booster vaccination. Receptor source: a young man who received the YFV17D yellow fever vaccine.

The sample holds many counts of this clonotype. The V and J genes are TRBV6-6 and TRBJ1-3, with 8 bases lining up with TRBD1. The V gene's germline CDR1 is MNHNY and CDR2 SVGAGI (reference sequence). V dropped 0 bases and J dropped 0; count of bases not matched to a gene: 4. The CDR3 extends over 17 amino acids. The CDR3 spells CASSYSYRGSSGNTIYF. CDR3 DNA sequence: TGTGCCAGCAGTTACTCGTACAGGGGGAGCTCTGGAAACACCATATATTTT.

This clonotype was seen many times. The V call is TRBV20-1, the J call TRBJ2-2; 7 positions agree with TRBD1. Germline V lookup: CDR1 DFQATT, CDR2 SNEGSKA (reference sequence). The trim removed 0 bases at V and 2 bases at J, leaving 3 bases unmatched. This CDR3 contains 15 residues. CDR3: CSAREGTVNTGELFF. For the CDR3, the DNA is TGCAGTGCTAGAGAGGGGACAGTTAACACCGGGGAGCTGTTTTTT.

The table lists this clonotype with many counts. This rearrangement joins TRBV6-2 or TRBV6-3 to TRBJ2-1; TRBD2 aligns across 8 bases. Unmatched junction bases numbered 3, after V lost 2 bases and J lost 12 bases. The length of the CDR3 is 12 residues. Germline V CDR1 and CDR2: MNHEY, SVGEGT. The CDR3 DNA reads TGTGCCAGCAGTTACGTGGCGGGGGGGCAGTTCTTC. Residues: CASSYVAGGQFF.

The V call is TRBV13, the J call TRBJ2-1, with 8 bases lining up with TRBD1. The CDR3 consists of 15 residues. With 4 bases clipped from V and 6 bases from J, the junction kept 8 bases outside the gene matches. CDR1 PRHDT and CDR2 FYEKMQ come from the germline V gene (reference sequence). As DNA, the CDR3 is TGTGCCAGCAGCTCTCAGGGGGCGCGGGGCAATGAGCAGTTCTTC. This codes for CASSSQGARGNEQFF.

This clonotype was counted only a few times. The chain couples TRBV6-5 to TRBJ1-5; 10 nucleotides line up with TRBD1. V dropped 6 bases and J dropped 9; count of bases not matched to a gene: 5. Looked up from germline, CDR1 is MNHEY and CDR2 is SVGAGI. CDR3 length: 13 residues. CDR3 sequence (DNA): TGTGCCAGCAGGGACAGGGGGACGGCGCCCCAGCATTTT. The encoded protein is CASRDRGTAPQHF.

This clonotype turned up a few times. The chain employs TRBV19 and TRBJ2-5; TRBD2 agrees at 10 bases. Germline lookup yields CDR1 LNHDA and CDR2 SQIVND (reference sequence). The ends lost 4 bases at V and 6 bases at J; junction bases unmatched: 11. The CDR3 loop spans 16 amino acids. In nucleotides, the CDR3 is TGTGCCAGTAGTACCCACACCTCTAGCGGGGGTAAGACCCAGTACTTC. This encodes CASSTHTSSGGKTQYF.

This clonotype was seen ten or more times. This rearrangement joins TRBV6-2 or TRBV6-3 to TRBJ2-7; D gene ambiguous. The length of the CDR3 is 12 residues. The V end lost 5 bases, the J end lost 6 bases, and 11 bases lay between the germline ends. Germline V gene data show CDR1 as MNHEY and CDR2 as SVGEGT. CDR3 sequence: CASSRSSGEQYV. DNA of the CDR3: TGTGCCAGCAGTCGCTCTAGTGGCGAGCAGTACGTC.